The 15 T cell receptor beta chains presented below share a single source sample, sequenced in a study of T cell repertoires in cytomegalovirus infection. No antigen has been assigned to these receptors. TCRdb re-analysed the reads in MiXCR, keeping a single row per CDR3 protein. In the table there are some 480,000 distinct CDR3 sequences, roughly a third of which are singletons. The specimen was cultured PBMCs, collected from culture after CMV antigen stimulation. Receptor source: a human donor in good health (CMV status not recorded). Some clones in this sample may be carry-over from other donors' samples.

The chain joins TRBV7-2 to TRBJ2-7; the D is unclear. CDR1 is SGHTA, CDR2 FQGNSA, per germline. The CDR3 sequence is 12 residues long. V was pared by 5 bases and J by 3 bases, with 8 bases between. This chain's CDR3 is CASSQVFYEQYF. In DNA form, the CDR3 reads TGTGCCAGCAGCCAAGTATTCTACGAGCAGTACTTC.

The rearrangement links TRBV6-6 to TRBJ1-3, with D unclear. Trimming took 0 bases from V and 2 from J, leaving 14 bases between them. Germline CDR1 is MNHNY and CDR2 is SVGAGI (reference sequence). The CDR3 has 17 residues. CDR3 DNA: TGTGCCAGCAGTTACTCGAATTCTCCAGGAACTGGAAACACCATATATTTT. This sequence encodes CASSYSNSPGTGNTIYF.

This clonotype has just a few counts. The chain recombines TRBV18 with TRBJ2-1; possible D gene TRBD2, 5 bases. Germline V gene lookup returns CDR1 KGHSH and CDR2 LQKENI. The CDR3 is made up of 13 amino acids. V gave up 6 bases and J gave up 7 bases, with 13 bases separating them. The CDR3 loop is CASSPAGGNEQFF. In DNA, the CDR3 is TGTGCCAGCTCCCCTGCAGGAGGTAATGAGCAGTTCTTC.

V usage is TRBV2 and J usage is TRBJ2-4, with 8 bases matching TRBD2. The CDR3 consists of 12 residues. Germline V gene sequence: CDR1 SNHLY, CDR2 FYNNEI. After removal of 8 bases from V and 9 bases from J, the junction contained 6 bases not matched to a gene. The CDR3 DNA reads TGTGCCAGCCGAGCGGGAGAGGTCATTCAGTACTTC. Translated: CASRAGEVIQYF.

The chain links TRBV24-1 to TRBJ1-2; no clear D gene. CDR3 length: 14 amino acids. Trimming cost V 4 bases and J 4 bases, with 12 bases left between them. Germline V gene lookup returns CDR1 KGHDR and CDR2 SFDVKD. In DNA form, the CDR3 reads TGTGCCACCAGTGACCGCGGACCAGCCTATGGCTACACCTTC. Amino acid sequence: CATSDRGPAYGYTF.

This clonotype was detected only a few times. The chain carries TRBV7-3 and TRBJ2-2; 10 bases line up with TRBD2. V trimming: 4 bases; J trimming: 1 base; junction bases outside the gene matches: 3. Germline V CDR1 and CDR2: SGHTA, FQGTGA. The CDR3 contains 16 residues. The CDR3 DNA is TGTGCCAGCAGCTCAAGGACTAGCGGGAACACCGGGGAGCTGTTTTTT. Amino acid sequence: CASSSRTSGNTGELFF.

The chain joins TRBV28 to TRBJ2-7; TRBD1 agrees at 7 bases. The germline V gene has CDR1 MDHEN and CDR2 SYDVKM. V lost 5 bases to trimming and J lost 2 bases; unmatched junction nucleotides: 9. The CDR3 length is 15 residues. The CDR3 region has the DNA TGTGCCAGCAGTCCCAGGACAGGACCGACCTACGAGCAGTACTTC. Its translation is CASSPRTGPTYEQYF.

V is TRBV5-4 and J is TRBJ2-3; a possible D gene is TRBD2 (5 bases). Germline V CDR1 and CDR2: SGHNT, YYREEE (reference sequence). The CDR3 runs to 14 residues. Trimming pared 0 bases from V and 4 bases from J, leaving 9 bases between. The CDR3: CASSLETGSDTQYF. The CDR3 nucleotides are TGTGCCAGCAGCTTGGAGACGGGGTCAGATACGCAGTATTTT.

The chain uses TRBV11-1 and TRBJ2-1; D is perhaps TRBD2 (5 bases). Germline loops: CDR1 SGHAT, CDR2 FQDESV (reference sequence). V lost 5 bases to trimming and J lost 1 base, with 15 bases between them. CDR3 length: 16 amino acids. In DNA, the CDR3 is TGTGCCAGCAGCAAACCCGGACGGAGGTCCTACAATGAGCAGTTCTTC. Its protein is CASSKPGRRSYNEQFF.

This clonotype was found once. This chain links TRBV11-2 with TRBJ2-3; TRBD2 aligns across 10 bases. CDR3 length: 17 amino acids. V trimming: 3 bases; J trimming: 3 bases; junction bases outside the gene matches: 9. From germline, CDR1 is SGHAT and CDR2 FQNNGV. The CDR3 protein is CASSFRSGRADTDTQYF. The CDR3 DNA sequence: TGTGCCAGCAGCTTTAGGAGCGGGAGGGCCGATACAGATACGCAGTATTTT. Full variable domain (outside the CDR3, taken from reference TRBV11-2 and TRBJ2-3): EAGVAQSPRYKIIEKRQSVAFWCNPISGHATLYWYQQILGQGPKLLIQFQNNGVVDDSQLPKDRFSAERLKGVDSTLKIQPAKLEDSAVYLCASSFRSGRADTDTQYFGPGTRLTVL.

This clonotype showed up just a few times. This rearrangement joins TRBV27 to TRBJ2-1; D gene uncertain. The V end was cut by 9 bases, the J end by 4 bases, with 10 bases between. Germline assignment: CDR1 MNHEY and CDR2 SMNVEV (reference sequence). This CDR3 is built from 12 residues. The CDR3 sequence: CARSVLYNEQFF. The DNA of the CDR3 is TGTGCCAGGTCCGTCCTATACAATGAGCAGTTCTTC.

This chain connects TRBV5-1 to TRBJ2-7; 11 bases are a match to TRBD2. V lost 4 bases, J lost 0 bases, and 3 bases stayed unmatched. CDR3 size: 15 residues. Per the germline V gene, CDR1 is SGHRS and CDR2 is YFSETQ. The CDR3 here is CASSLGTSGSYEQYV. The CDR3, as DNA: TGCGCCAGCAGCCTGGGGACTAGCGGCTCCTACGAGCAGTACGTC.

The chain is built from TRBV6-2 or TRBV6-3 and TRBJ1-5; D is uncertain. There are 14 residues in the CDR3. CDR1 is MNHEY and CDR2 is SVGEGT in the germline V gene. V shed 8 bases and J shed 5 bases, with 16 bases lying between them. Here the CDR3 DNA reads TGTGCCAGCGGCGACCCTACCTATGATCAGCCCCAGCATTTT. This sequence encodes CASGDPTYDQPQHF.

In this sample, this clonotype turned up a few times. V is TRBV7-2 and J is TRBJ2-3, with 10 bases aligning to TRBD2. The CDR3 has 18 amino acids. Germline V gene lookup returns CDR1 SGHTA and CDR2 FQGNSA. The V and J ends lost 0 bases and 0 bases, in that order; junction bases with no gene match: 6. DNA for the CDR3: TGTGCCAGCAGCTTAGCGCTTTGGACTAGCGGTAGCACAGATACGCAGTATTTT. This encodes CASSLALWTSGSTDTQYF.

The V and J genes are TRBV7-2 and TRBJ2-7; D remains unclear. The CDR3 is 12 amino acids. Germline values: CDR1 SGHTA, CDR2 FQGNSA. The V end lost 2 bases, the J end lost 2 bases, and 4 bases lay between the germline ends. CDR3 amino acids: CASSLQAYEQYF. The CDR3, as DNA: TGTGCCAGCAGCTTACAAGCCTACGAGCAGTACTTC.